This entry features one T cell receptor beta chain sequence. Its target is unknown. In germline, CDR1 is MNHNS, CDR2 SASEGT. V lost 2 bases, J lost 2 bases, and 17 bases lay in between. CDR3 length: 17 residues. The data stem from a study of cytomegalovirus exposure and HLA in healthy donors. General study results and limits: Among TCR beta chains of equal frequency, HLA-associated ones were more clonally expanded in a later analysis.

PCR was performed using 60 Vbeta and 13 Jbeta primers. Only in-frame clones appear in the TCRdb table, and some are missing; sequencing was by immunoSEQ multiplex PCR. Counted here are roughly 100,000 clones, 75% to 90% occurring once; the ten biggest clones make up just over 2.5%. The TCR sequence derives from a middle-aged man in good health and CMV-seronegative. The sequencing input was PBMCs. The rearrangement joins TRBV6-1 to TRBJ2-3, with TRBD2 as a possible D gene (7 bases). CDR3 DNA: TGTGCCAGCAGTGAAATTAGGGGGGGAGGCCACACAGATACGCAGTATTTT. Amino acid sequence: CASSEIRGGGHTDTQYF.